These T cell receptor beta chains were read from a single sample in a study of blood T cell repertoires in COVID-19. Libraries were prepared by immunoSEQ multiplex PCR; TCRdb keeps only in-frame clonotypes and omits some of them. The table records around 330,000 clones, about nine tenths of them present only once. Source material: PBMCs or T cells enriched from blood (not recorded which). These receptor sequences come from a woman between 18 and 29 years old who had recovered from COVID-19. Each CDR3 is given with its conserved first and last residue. The D gene is left open where the match is weak. Clone size is shown for a subset of rows, as once, few, many or a class of expanded clone.

TRBD2	.	TRBV7-3	TRBJ2-2	CASSLVLAGGTGELFF	TGTGCCAGCAGCTTAGTACTAGCGGGAGGCACCGGGGAGCTGTTTTTT
.	once	TRBV9	TRBJ1-2	CASSVEGGASYTF	TGTGCCAGCAGCGTAGAGGGAGGGGCCAGCTACACCTTC
.	.	TRBV7-2	TRBJ1-4	CASSIRNRAQGNEKLFF	TGTGCCAGCAGCATTAGGAACCGGGCCCAGGGGAATGAAAAACTGTTTTTT
.	.	TRBV28	TRBJ2-1	CASSAFSGTTNNEQFF	TGTGCCAGCAGCGCCTTTAGCGGAACAACTAACAATGAGCAGTTCTTC
TRBD1	.	TRBV6-1	TRBJ1-2	CASSEGTGGPYGYTF	TGTGCCAGCAGTGAAGGGACAGGGGGTCCCTATGGCTACACCTTC
TRBD2	.	TRBV3-1/TRBV3-2	TRBJ2-7	CASSDLAGARYEQYF	TGTGCCAGCAGCGATCTAGCGGGGGCCCGCTACGAGCAGTACTTC
TRBD1	.	TRBV24-1	TRBJ1-1	CATSASGTGPMNTEAFF	TGTGCCACCAGCGCTTCTGGGACAGGGCCTATGAACACTGAAGCTTTCTTT
TRBD1	few	TRBV6-4	TRBJ2-1	CASSGTGEDNEQFF	TGTGCCAGCAGTGGGACAGGAGAGGACAATGAGCAGTTCTTC
.	.	TRBV19	TRBJ2-3	CASSIFGGYTDTQYF	TGTGCCAGTAGTATATTTGGGGGGTACACAGATACGCAGTATTTT
.	.	TRBV27	TRBJ2-3	CASNRGASTDTQYF	TGTGCCAGCAATAGGGGTGCTAGCACAGATACGCAGTATTTT
TRBD1	.	TRBV6-2/TRBV6-3	TRBJ1-1	CASSSLAGGTGENEAFF	TGTGCCAGCAGTTCCTTAGCTGGGGGGACAGGGGAGAATGAAGCTTTCTTT
TRBD2	.	TRBV14	TRBJ2-1	CASSQDRPSGNYYNEQFF	TGTGCCAGCAGCCAAGATCGCCCTAGCGGGAATTATTACAATGAGCAGTTCTTC
TRBD2	once	TRBV9	TRBJ2-2	CASSAKTSGENTGELFF	TGTGCCAGCAGCGCGAAAACTAGCGGGGAAAACACCGGGGAGCTGTTTTTT
.	.	TRBV11-1	TRBJ2-1	CASTLPGGRESDEQFF	TGTGCCAGCACCCTACCCGGGGGGCGGGAGTCGGATGAGCAGTTCTTC
TRBD1	.	TRBV23-1	TRBJ2-3	CASCCGHRDRGLIWRTDTQYF	TGCGCCAGCTGTTGTGGTCACCGGGACAGGGGGTTGATTTGGAGAACAGATACGCAGTATTTT
TRBD1	.	TRBV7-2	TRBJ2-7	CASSFRTGDAYEQYF	TGTGCCAGCAGCTTTAGGACAGGCGACGCCTACGAGCAGTACTTC
.	.	TRBV18	TRBJ2-5	CASSPVGGEGETQYF	TGTGCCAGCTCACCCGTCGGAGGGGAAGGAGAGACCCAGTACTTC
.	once	TRBV2	TRBJ1-1	CAGPGGNTEAFF	TGTGCCGGCCCGGGAGGGAACACTGAAGCTTTCTTT
.	.	TRBV27	TRBJ2-7	CASSWDFPYEQYF	TGTGCCAGCAGTTGGGACTTCCCCTACGAGCAGTACTTC
.	.	TRBV27	TRBJ2-3	CASSFNVRTDTQYF	TGTGCCAGCAGTTTTAATGTTCGCACAGATACGCAGTATTTT
.	.	TRBV30	TRBJ1-3	CAWSENRAGNTIYF	TGTGCCTGGAGTGAAAACAGGGCTGGAAACACCATATATTTT
.	.	TRBV15	TRBJ2-7	CATSRETGSRYEQYF	TGTGCCACCAGCAGGGAAACAGGGTCTAGATACGAGCAGTACTTC
TRBD2	.	TRBV5-1	TRBJ2-3	CASSEPTSGGAADTQYF	TGCGCCAGCAGCGAACCAACTAGCGGGGGGGCGGCAGATACGCAGTATTTT
.	.	TRBV4-2	TRBJ2-2	CASSQVRPPGAGELFF	TGTGCCAGCAGCCAAGTTAGACCGCCGGGGGCCGGGGAGCTGTTTTTT
TRBD1	.	TRBV4-3	TRBJ2-7	CASSQPGQGTYEQYF	TGCGCCAGCAGCCAACCGGGACAGGGGACTTACGAGCAGTACTTC